The next 6 T cell receptor beta chains were all read from a single sample in a study of CD8 T cells in Susac syndrome. When the RNA was reverse transcribed, random hexamers were used with an input of about 0.5 to 1 ug. TCRdb itself ran the immunoSEQ multiplex PCR reads through MiXCR, one entry per CDR3 protein. Of roughly 130,000 distinct CDR3 sequences listed, roughly 95% are singletons. The sequenced sample consisted of CD4+ T cells from PBMCs. All receptors derive from a human donor with multiple sclerosis.

CDR3 sequence: CAFLRQGQETQYF. DNA for the CDR3: TGTGCCTTCCTGAGACAAGGCCAAGAGACCCAGTACTTC. The gene calls are TRBV30 and TRBJ2-5; D uncertain. Trimming removed 7 bases at V and 1 base at J, with 13 bases between. Germline V gives CDR1 GTSNPN, CDR2 SVGIG (reference sequence). The CDR3 has 13 amino acids.

This chain connects TRBV24-1 to TRBJ2-2; D is perhaps TRBD2 (6 bases). The CDR3 runs 16 residues. V lost 1 base and J 6 bases, leaving 14 bases between the germline ends. From germline, CDR1 is KGHDR and CDR2 SFDVKD. CDR3 in amino acids: CATSDFRGSGAGELFF. The CDR3 DNA follows: TGTGCCACCAGTGATTTTCGGGGGAGCGGTGCCGGGGAGCTGTTTTTT.

J is TRBJ2-7 and V is TRBV28; D not certain. With 3 bases removed from V and 3 bases from J, the gap between germline ends came to 12 bases. This CDR3 comprises 14 residues. Per the germline V gene, CDR1 is MDHEN and CDR2 is SYDVKM. CDR3 coding DNA: TGTGCCAGCAGTTTTGATAGGGTGCTCTACGAGCAGTACTTC. Protein sequence: CASSFDRVLYEQYF.

This clonotype was recorded only once. The chain recombines TRBV12-3 or TRBV12-4 with TRBJ1-1, with a possible D match to TRBD1 (5 bases). V was cut by 7 bases and J by 4 bases, with 10 bases left in between. This CDR3 has 12 residues. This CDR3 reads CASTGAPTEAFF. In DNA form, the CDR3 reads TGTGCCAGCACCGGGGCCCCCACTGAAGCTTTCTTT.

This clonotype came up once. The chain carries TRBV3-1 and TRBJ2-7; D not certain. CDR3 length: 14 residues. The V end was cut by 1 base, the J end by 0 bases, with 7 bases between. CDR1 and CDR2 (germline): LGHDT, YNNKEL (reference sequence). This CDR3 reads CASSQGQSSYEQYF. In DNA form, the CDR3 reads TGTGCCAGCAGCCAAGGTCAGAGCTCCTACGAGCAGTACTTC.

This chain links TRBV20-1 with TRBJ2-5, with a weak D call TRBD1 (7 bases). Germline V gene data show CDR1 as DFQATT and CDR2 as SNEGSKA (reference sequence). CDR3 length: 14 amino acids. V lost 3 bases and J 3 bases, leaving 14 bases between the germline ends. CDR3 sequence: CSASYSGGKETQYF. The CDR3 bases are TGCAGTGCTAGTTACTCAGGGGGGAAAGAGACCCAGTACTTC.